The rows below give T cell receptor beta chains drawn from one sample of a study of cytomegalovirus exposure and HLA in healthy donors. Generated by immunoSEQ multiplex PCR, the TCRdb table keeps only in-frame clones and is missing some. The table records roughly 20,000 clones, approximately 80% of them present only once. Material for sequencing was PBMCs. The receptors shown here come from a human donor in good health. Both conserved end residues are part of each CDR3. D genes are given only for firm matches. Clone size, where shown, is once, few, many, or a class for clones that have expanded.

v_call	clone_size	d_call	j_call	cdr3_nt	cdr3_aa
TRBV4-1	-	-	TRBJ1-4	TGCGCCAGCAGCCAAGCTGCTGTAACGCGTGAAAAACTGTTTTTT	CASSQAAVTREKLFF
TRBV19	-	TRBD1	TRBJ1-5	TGTGCCAGCTCAAAACGGGACAGACAATCACGGCAGCCCCAGCATTTT	CASSKRDRQSRQPQHF
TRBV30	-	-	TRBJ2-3	TGTGCCTGGAGTGGAAACCACTTTGGAGATACGCAGTATTTT	CAWSGNHFGDTQYF
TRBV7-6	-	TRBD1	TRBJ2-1	TGTGCCAGCAGCTTCCGGGACAGGGCATATGAGCAGTTCTTC	CASSFRDRAYEQFF
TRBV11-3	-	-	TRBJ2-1	TGTGCCAGCAGCTTAGGGGGCTTCACCCGTTTAGATGAGCAGTTCTTC	CASSLGGFTRLDEQFF
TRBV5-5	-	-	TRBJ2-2	TGTGCCAGCAGCTTGATGGCAGTGAACACCGGGGAGCTGTTTTTT	CASSLMAVNTGELFF
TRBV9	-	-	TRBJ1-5	TGTGCCAGCAGCGTTGGAGTTAATCAGCCCCAGCATTTT	CASSVGVNQPQHF
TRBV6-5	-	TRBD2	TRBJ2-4	TGTGCCAGCAGGGGGACTAGCCAAAACATTCAGTACTTC	CASRGTSQNIQYF
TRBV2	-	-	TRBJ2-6	TGTGCCAGCACCTCCAGGGAAGTTAGCTCTGGGGCCAACGTCCTGACTTTC	CASTSREVSSGANVLTF
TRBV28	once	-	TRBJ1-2	TGTGCCAATTCCCGTGGCTACACCTTC	CANSRGYTF
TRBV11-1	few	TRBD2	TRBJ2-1	TGTGCCAGCAGCCGCGGGGGACCCTCCTACAATGAGCAGTTCTTC	CASSRGGPSYNEQFF
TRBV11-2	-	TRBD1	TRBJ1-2	TGTGCCAGCAGCTCGCTCCGGGACAGGGGACGCTACACCTTC	CASSSLRDRGRYTF
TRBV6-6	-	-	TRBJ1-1	TGTGCCAGCAGTCAGGAACCTGGGACTGAAGCTTTCTTT	CASSQEPGTEAFF
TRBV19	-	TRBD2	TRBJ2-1	TGTGCCAATGGAGCGGGAGCTCTGTTCTTC	CANGAGALFF
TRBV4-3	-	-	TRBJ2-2	TGCGCCAGCAGCCAAGAAGGGACTGATTTAATATCGAACACCGGGGAGCTGTTTTTT	CASSQEGTDLISNTGELFF
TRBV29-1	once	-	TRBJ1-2	TGCAGCGCTGGGCAGAGCCCCCATGAGGGCTACACCTTC	CSAGQSPHEGYTF
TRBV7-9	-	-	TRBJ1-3	TGTGCCAGCTACAACAGGCCCGGAAACACCATATATTTT	CASYNRPGNTIYF
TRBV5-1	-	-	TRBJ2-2	TGCGCCAGCAGAGCCCGGACAGAGAACACCGGGGAGCTGTTTTTT	CASRARTENTGELFF
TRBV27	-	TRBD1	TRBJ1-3	TGTGCCAGGTCGGACAGGGGGCTTTCTGGAAACACCATATATTTT	CARSDRGLSGNTIYF
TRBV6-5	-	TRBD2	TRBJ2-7	TGTGCCAGCAGACCGGGACTAGCGGTTACCTACGAGCAGTACTTC	CASRPGLAVTYEQYF
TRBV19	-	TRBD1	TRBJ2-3	TGTGCCAGTAGTAGTAACAGGGGAGCGGTAGATACGCAGTATTTT	CASSSNRGAVDTQYF
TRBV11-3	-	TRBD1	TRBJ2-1	TGTGCCAGCAGCTTACCCGGGACAGGGAACAATGAGCAGTTCTTC	CASSLPGTGNNEQFF
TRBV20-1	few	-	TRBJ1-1	TGCAGTGTTAAGAGGGGGAAGGAAGCTTTCTTT	CSVKRGKEAFF
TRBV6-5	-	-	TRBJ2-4	TGTGCCAGCAGTTACGCCTTAGGAGGCAAAAACATTCAGTACTTC	CASSYALGGKNIQYF
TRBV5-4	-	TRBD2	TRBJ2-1	TGTGCCAGCAGCTCCCGGACTAGCGGGAGGGGAGGGGGATACAATGAGCAGTTCTTC	CASSSRTSGRGGGYNEQFF
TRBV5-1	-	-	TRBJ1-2	TGCGCCAGCAGCCCCGAGGAGCCTAACTATGGCTACACCTTC	CASSPEEPNYGYTF
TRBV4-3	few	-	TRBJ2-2	TGCGCCAGCAGCCATGTACTAGACACCGGGGAGCTGTTTTTT	CASSHVLDTGELFF
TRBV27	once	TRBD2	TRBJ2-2	TGTGCCAGCAGTTTAGTTAGCGGGAGAGCCGGGGAGCTGTTTTTT	CASSLVSGRAGELFF
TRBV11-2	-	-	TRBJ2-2	TGTGCCAGCAGCTTAGATCAGGCCGGGGAGCTGTTTTTT	CASSLDQAGELFF
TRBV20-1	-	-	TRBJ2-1	TGCAGTGCTAGAGTCGGGGATGAGCAGTTCTTC	CSARVGDEQFF
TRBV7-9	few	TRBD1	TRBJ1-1	TGTGCCAGCAGCTTCGGACAGGGTTTGAACACTGAAGCTTTCTTT	CASSFGQGLNTEAFF
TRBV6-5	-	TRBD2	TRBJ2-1	TGTGCCAGCACCCAAGGAGGCGGGGGGTACAATGAGCAGTTCTTC	CASTQGGGGYNEQFF
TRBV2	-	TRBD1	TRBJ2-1	TGTGCCAGCACGCGGACAGGGGAGCAGTTCTTC	CASTRTGEQFF
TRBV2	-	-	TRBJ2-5	TGTGCCAGCAGTGACAGGGGCTCCCTGAGGGAGACCCAGTACTTC	CASSDRGSLRETQYF
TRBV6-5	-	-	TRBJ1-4	TGTGCCAGCAGTTGGGGGGGCGGCACTAATGAAAAACTGTTTTTT	CASSWGGGTNEKLFF
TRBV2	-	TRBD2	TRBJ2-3	TGTGCCAGCAGCCTGACGGGGGGGCCAGATACGCAGTATTTT	CASSLTGGPDTQYF
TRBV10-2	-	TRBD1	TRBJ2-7	TGCGCCAGCAGTGAGTCGGAGACAGGGGCTTACGAGCAGTACTTC	CASSESETGAYEQYF
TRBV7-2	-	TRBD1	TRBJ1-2	TGTGCCAGCAGCCGGGGACAGGGGCTAAGTGGCTACACCTTC	CASSRGQGLSGYTF
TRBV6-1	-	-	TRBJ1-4	TGTGCCAGCAGTGAAGCATCAGGGCTGAGTGAAAAACTGTTTTTT	CASSEASGLSEKLFF
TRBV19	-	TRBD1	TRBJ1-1	TGTGCCAGTAGTTGGACAGGGAGGAACACTGAAGCTTTCTTT	CASSWTGRNTEAFF
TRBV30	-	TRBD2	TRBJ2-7	TGTGCCTGGGGTTCTAGCGGGGAGCAGTACTTC	CAWGSSGEQYF
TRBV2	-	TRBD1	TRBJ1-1	TGTGCCAGCAGGGCGGACAGGGGCACTGAAGCTTTCTTT	CASRADRGTEAFF
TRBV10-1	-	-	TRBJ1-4	TGCGCCAGCAGTGAAGGAGGGGCTGTAGAAAAACTGTTTTTT	CASSEGGAVEKLFF
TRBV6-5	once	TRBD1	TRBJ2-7	TGTGCCAGCAGGGCCGGGACAGGGGCCCACGAGCAGTACTTC	CASRAGTGAHEQYF
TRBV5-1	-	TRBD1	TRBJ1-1	TGCGCCAGCAGCTATGGGACAGAGAACACTGAAGCTTTCTTT	CASSYGTENTEAFF
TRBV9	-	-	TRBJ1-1	TGTGCCAGCAGCCCCCAAACTTACACTGAAGCTTTCTTT	CASSPQTYTEAFF
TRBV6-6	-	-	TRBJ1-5	TGTGCCAGCAGTTCAAATAGCAATCAGCCCCAGCATTTT	CASSSNSNQPQHF
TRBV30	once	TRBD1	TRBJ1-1	TGTGCCTGGAGTGTACAGGGGAGAGGGACTGAAGCTTTCTTT	CAWSVQGRGTEAFF
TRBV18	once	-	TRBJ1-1	TGTGCCAGCTCACCAGCCCTCCACACGAACACTGAAGCTTTCTTT	CASSPALHTNTEAFF
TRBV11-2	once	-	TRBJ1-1	TGTGCCAGCAGCTTAGATCGGAACACTGAAGCTTTCTTT	CASSLDRNTEAFF
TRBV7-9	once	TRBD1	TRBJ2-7	TGTGCCAGCAGCCCTCGGTCGGTGGGACAGGACCGCTACGAGCAGTACTTC	CASSPRSVGQDRYEQYF
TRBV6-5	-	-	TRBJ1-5	TGTGCCAGCAGTTCGCAGGGGAGCAATCAGCCCCAGCATTTT	CASSSQGSNQPQHF
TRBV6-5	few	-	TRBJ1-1	TGTGCCAGCAGGCTGACAGTCCGGAACACTGAAGCTTTCTTT	CASRLTVRNTEAFF
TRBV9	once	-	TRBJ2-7	TGTGCCAGCAGCGTTGGAGGTGACGAGCAGTACTTC	CASSVGGDEQYF
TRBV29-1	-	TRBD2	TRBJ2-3	TGCAGCGTTGAAGATCCCCTACGGGGGGGCACAGATACGCAGTATTTT	CSVEDPLRGGTDTQYF
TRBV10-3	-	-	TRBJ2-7	TGTGCCATCAGTGAGCGGGAAGCGTTGAACTCCTACGAGCAGTACTTC	CAISEREALNSYEQYF